The 2 T cell receptor beta chains listed next were all sequenced from one sample in a study of blood T cell repertoires in COVID-19. Using immunoSEQ multiplex PCR, the repertoire was profiled, and TCRdb retains in-frame clones only, with some absent. The sample records about 130,000 clones, around 87% being singletons. Sequencing input: peripheral blood. The receptors stem from a woman between 50 and 59 years old who had recovered from COVID-19.

The chain combines TRBV4-2 with TRBJ1-3, with no clear D. The CDR3 runs 19 residues. The germline gives CDR1 LGHNA, CDR2 YNFKEQ. Trimming left V 1 base short and J 0 bases short, with 19 bases between. The chain's CDR3 is CASSQVGVVGGLSGNTIYF. Here the CDR3 DNA reads TGTGCCAGCAGCCAAGTGGGAGTCGTCGGAGGGCTCTCTGGAAACACCATATATTTT.

The V gene is TRBV19, the J gene TRBJ1-3, with TRBD1 matching 9 bases. There are 16 residues in the CDR3. Trimming removed 3 bases from V and 4 bases from J; junction bases left unmatched: 7. Germline CDR1 and CDR2: LNHDA and SQIVND (reference sequence). For the CDR3, the DNA is TGTGCCAGTAGTATTAGGACAGGGGCGAACGGAAACACCATATATTTT. It specifies CASSIRTGANGNTIYF.